The next 30 T cell receptor beta chains were all read from a single sample in a study of regulatory T cells in long-lasting Graves disease. Indicated time point: newly diagnosed GD, antithyroid drugs for less than 3 months. PBMC RNA served as the TCR library source. For TCR beta, libraries came from iRepertoire HTBI primers and Arm-PCR of CDR3 regions. One entry per CDR3 protein, called by TCRdb with MiXCR from the multiplex PCR reads. The sample shows about 310,000 distinct CDR3 sequences, 15% to 20% of them seen only once. The sequences come from peripheral blood mononuclear cells (PBMCs), collected at new diagnosis, from a patient treated with antithyroid drugs. The receptors stem from a female donor with Graves disease.

This clonotype was picked up many times. The chain recombines TRBV20-1 with TRBJ2-5; D uncertain. The CDR3 totals 12 residues. V was cut by 7 bases and J by 1 base, with 10 bases left in between. The V gene's germline CDR1 is DFQATT and CDR2 SNEGSKA (reference sequence). The CDR3 region is CSVYSTQETQYF. DNA of the CDR3: TGCAGTGTGTATAGCACCCAAGAGACCCAGTACTTC.

The chain has TRBV20-1 and TRBJ2-3, with 12 bases identical to TRBD2. The V segment lost 6 bases and the J segment 2 bases; nucleotides outside the gene matches: 18. The CDR3 loop spans 19 amino acids. Germline values: CDR1 DFQATT, CDR2 SNEGSKA (reference sequence). CDR3 protein: CSAPPGKASGRAPTDTQYF. The CDR3, as DNA: TGCAGTGCACCCCCGGGGAAGGCTAGCGGGAGGGCCCCCACAGATACGCAGTATTTT.

The chain combines TRBV4-1 with TRBJ2-7, with a possible D match to TRBD1 (6 bases). This CDR3 has 15 amino acids. Germline CDR1 reads MGHRA; CDR2 reads YSYEKL. V was trimmed by 0 bases and J by 1 base, leaving 10 bases between them. The CDR3 reads CASSQEWTASYEQYF. The CDR3, as DNA: TGCGCCAGCAGCCAAGAATGGACAGCTTCCTACGAGCAGTACTTC.

The V gene is TRBV15, the J gene TRBJ2-2; no reliable D call. This CDR3 spans 15 amino acids. V was trimmed by 0 bases and J by 2 bases, leaving 7 bases between them. CDR1 LNHNV and CDR2 YYDKDF come from the germline V gene (reference sequence). CDR3 region: CATSRERLNTGELFF. The CDR3 nucleotides read TGTGCCACCAGCAGAGAGAGATTAAACACCGGGGAGCTGTTTTTT.

With respect to this clonotype: A clone one base away is much larger, so this may be a read error. CDR3 sequence reads: CASTLVGHYGHTF. The CDR3 region has the DNA TGTGCCAGCACCCTCGTTGGGCACTACGGCCACACCTTC. J is TRBJ1-2 and V is TRBV28; D not certain. The V and J ends lost 7 bases and 12 bases respectively, with 21 bases between them. The CDR3 runs to 13 residues. Germline V gene data show CDR1 as MDHEN and CDR2 as SYDVKM.

This clonotype appeared a few times. A read error may produce the germline difference seen at one junction end. V usage is TRBV28 and J usage is TRBJ2-2; D might be TRBD2 (6 bases). CDR3 length: 16 amino acids. Germline CDR1 is MDHEN and CDR2 is SYDVKM. For the CDR3, the DNA is TGTGCCAGCAGTGCGCCGGGTCTAGCGAACTCCGGGGAGCTGTTTTTT. It codes for CASSAPGLANSGELFF.

This clonotype was counted between two and nine times. The CDR3 ends on some other residue instead of the conserved phenylalanine or tryptophan, so this is likely a read error. The V gene is TRBV10-3, the J gene TRBJ2-2; 8 bases agree with TRBD1. Trimming at V came to 10 bases and at J to 5 bases, leaving 6 bases not matched to a gene. CDR3 length: 13 residues. The germline gives CDR1 ENHRY, CDR2 SYGVKD. This CDR3 reads CATGQGGTGELFS. The CDR3 nucleotides read TGTGCCACCGGACAGGGTGGAACCGGGGAGCTGTTTTCT.

At least ten counts were recorded for this clonotype. The chain uses TRBV5-1 and TRBJ1-1; 7 bases map to TRBD1. V trimming: 3 bases; J trimming: 3 bases; junction bases outside the gene matches: 2. The germline gives CDR1 SGHRS, CDR2 YFSETQ. This CDR3 has 13 amino acids. The CDR3 nucleotides are TGCGCCAGCAGCTCCCAGGGGGACACTGAAGCTTTCTTT. Translation: CASSSQGDTEAFF.

This clonotype has more than one count but fewer than ten. The genes are TRBV25-1 and TRBJ2-7; D unresolved. The V end was cut by 2 bases, the J end by 5 bases, with 10 bases between. The length of the CDR3 is 13 residues. The germline V gene has CDR1 MGHDK and CDR2 SYGVNS. This CDR3 is CASSEPGLHEQYF. The CDR3 DNA sequence: TGTGCCAGCAGTGAACCTGGCCTCCACGAGCAGTACTTC.

This chain connects TRBV5-1 to TRBJ2-2, with D perhaps TRBD1 or TRBD2 (7 bases each). Germline V lookup: CDR1 SGHRS, CDR2 YFSETQ. This CDR3 spans 16 amino acids. V lost 2 bases, J lost 4 bases, and 15 bases lay in between. The CDR3 here is CASSFPTGRGTGELFF. CDR3 sequence (DNA): TGCGCCAGCAGCTTCCCGACAGGGAGGGGCACCGGGGAGCTGTTTTTT.

The chain employs TRBV24-1 and TRBJ2-7; 13 positions agree with TRBD2. This CDR3 spans 16 amino acids. The germline V gene encodes CDR1 KGHDR and CDR2 SFDVKD. With V trimmed by 4 bases and J by 5 bases, 7 bases remained unmatched. The CDR3 here is CATSDPGTSGNHEQYF. The CDR3 coding sequence is TGTGCCACCAGTGACCCCGGGACTAGCGGGAACCACGAGCAGTACTTC.

The gene calls are TRBV9 and TRBJ2-1; the D is unclear. Per the germline V gene, CDR1 is SGDLS and CDR2 is YYNGEE. This CDR3 has 12 amino acids. Trimming pared 4 bases from V and 6 bases from J, leaving 8 bases between. The DNA for the CDR3 is TGTGCCAGCAGCACTCGCCTCAATGAGCAGTTCTTC. It yields the protein CASSTRLNEQFF.

This clonotype was seen ten or more times. The J gene is TRBJ2-3, the V gene TRBV7-9; the match to TRBD2 covers 10 bases. CDR3 length: 15 residues. The germline gives CDR1 SEHNR, CDR2 FQNEAQ (reference sequence). The ends lost 5 bases at V and 4 bases at J; junction bases unmatched: 6. The CDR3 sequence is CASSPLAGAPDTQYF. The CDR3 DNA follows: TGTGCCAGCAGCCCTCTAGCGGGAGCCCCAGATACGCAGTATTTT.

As DNA, the CDR3 is TGTGCCAGCAGATCCGGGACAGGGTCAGGGGAGACCCAGTACTTC. As protein: CASRSGTGSGETQYF. V usage is TRBV12-3 or TRBV12-4 and J usage is TRBJ2-5; 9 bases map to TRBD1. The CDR3 has 15 amino acids. V lost 6 bases and J lost 5; bases outside the gene matches: 10.

This clonotype has at least ten counts. The chain combines TRBV18 with TRBJ2-7; TRBD2 matches 11 bases. The CDR3 runs to 16 residues. Germline V gives CDR1 KGHSH, CDR2 LQKENI. The J segment lost 0 bases and the V segment lost 2 bases, leaving 3 bases of the junction unmatched. The CDR3 loop reads CASSPGTSGLSYEQYF. The CDR3 DNA follows: TGTGCCAGCTCACCAGGGACTAGCGGCCTCTCCTACGAGCAGTACTTC.

This clonotype was seen at least ten times. The chain joins TRBV4-2 to TRBJ2-5, with a weak D call TRBD1 (5 bases). The V gene's germline CDR1 is LGHNA and CDR2 YNFKEQ. Trimming stripped 1 base from V and 5 bases from J, with 14 bases between. The CDR3 runs 15 residues. CDR3 in DNA: TGTGCCAGCAGCCAAGTTCGGCTGGGGCGGGAGACCCAGTACTTC. Protein sequence: CASSQVRLGRETQYF.

Many counts were recorded for this clonotype. The CDR3 bases are TGTGCCACCCCGGGGCCAGCCCTTAGCTCCTACGAGCAGTACTTC. Translating gives CATPGPALSSYEQYF. The chain employs TRBV6-1 and TRBJ2-7; D might be TRBD1 or TRBD2, each matching 5 bases. The V gene lost 10 bases and the J gene lost 0 bases, with 19 bases spanning the gap. The length of the CDR3 is 15 residues. Germline V lookup: CDR1 MNHNS, CDR2 SASEGT.

This clonotype has more than one count but fewer than ten. The gene calls are TRBV6-5 and TRBJ1-2; D not certain. CDR3 length: 14 residues. V dropped 2 bases and J dropped 3 bases, with 10 bases sitting between them. Germline V CDR1 and CDR2: MNHEY, SVGAGI. The CDR3 DNA is TGTGCCAGCAGTTACGGAACCCCCGACTATGGCTACACCTTC. Its protein is CASSYGTPDYGYTF.

There are many counts of this clonotype. For the CDR3, the DNA is TGTGCCAGCCAAAAGGACCAGGGGAATGAGCAGTTCTTC. Protein product: CASQKDQGNEQFF. V and J are TRBV6-1 and TRBJ2-1; a possible D gene is TRBD1 (6 bases). Germline lookup yields CDR1 MNHNS and CDR2 SASEGT. CDR3 length: 13 residues. Trimming cost V 8 bases and J 7 bases, with 15 bases left between them.

This clonotype came up a few times. A much larger clone differs by one base, so this may be a read error. The rearrangement links TRBV28 to TRBJ2-3; weak D call: TRBD2 (5 bases). The CDR3 contains 13 residues. CDR1 and CDR2 (germline): MDHEN, SYDVKM. Trimming shortened V by 7 bases and J by 0 bases, and 8 bases separated the two germline ends. The chain's CDR3 is CASNTGSTDTQYF. CDR3 nucleotides: TGTGCCAGCAATACGGGAAGCACAGATACGCAGTATTTT.

This clonotype was counted at least ten times. This chain joins TRBV20-1 and TRBJ2-1; 8 bases match TRBD2. The CDR3 spans 14 residues. Trimming cost V 6 bases and J 4 bases; bases outside gene matches: 8. The V gene's germline CDR1 is DFQATT and CDR2 SNEGSKA (reference sequence). The CDR3 here is CSAPGLGGYNEQFF. CDR3 DNA: TGCAGTGCCCCGGGACTAGGCGGGTACAATGAGCAGTTCTTC.

This clonotype appeared a few times. The rearrangement uses TRBV19 and TRBJ2-7; 8 bases are a match to TRBD2. The J segment lost 7 bases and the V segment lost 5 bases, leaving 13 bases of the junction unmatched. CDR3 length: 15 amino acids. The germline gives CDR1 LNHDA, CDR2 SQIVND (reference sequence). As DNA, the CDR3 is TGTGCCAGTAGTGATTTGTGGCGGGGGGCCGGGGAGCAGTACTTC. It codes for CASSDLWRGAGEQYF. The variable domain in full, with the rest retrieved from reference TRBV19 and TRBJ2-7, is DGGITQSPKYLFRKEGQNVTLSCEQNLNHDAMYWYRQDPGQGLRLIYYSQIVNDFQKGDIAEGYSVSREKKESFPLTVTSAQKNPTAFYLCASSDLWRGAGEQYFGPGTRLTVT.

This clonotype was detected ten times or more. The V call is TRBV3-1, the J call TRBJ2-5; weak D call: TRBD2 (5 bases). V shed 0 bases and J shed 4 bases, with 12 bases lying between them. The germline V gene has CDR1 LGHDT and CDR2 YNNKEL (reference sequence). This CDR3 is built from 15 residues. This CDR3 is CASSQDSGFRETQYF. Here the CDR3 DNA reads TGTGCCAGCAGCCAAGACTCGGGGTTTCGAGAGACCCAGTACTTC.

This clonotype was observed at least ten times. The V gene is TRBV3-1, the J gene TRBJ2-3; D possibly matches TRBD1 or TRBD2 (5 bases each). The CDR3 spans 17 residues. V lost 1 base and J 10 bases, leaving 24 bases between the germline ends. Per germline, CDR1 LGHDT and CDR2 YNNKEL (reference sequence). CDR3 nucleotide sequence: TGTGCCAGCAGCCAAGTACCGACCGGGACCCCACCCCCCCCGCAGTATTTT. Translated, it gives CASSQVPTGTPPPPQYF.

This clonotype showed up many times. The V call is TRBV15, the J call TRBJ2-7; TRBD2 agrees at 12 bases. Germline lookup yields CDR1 LNHNV and CDR2 YYDKDF (reference sequence). The CDR3 consists of 16 residues. The J segment lost 3 bases and the V segment lost 5 bases, leaving 8 bases of the junction unmatched. The CDR3 nucleotides are TGTGCCACCAGCCGTACCGGGACTAGCGGGTTCTACGAGCAGTACTTC. This codes for CATSRTGTSGFYEQYF.

This clonotype was observed many times. The genes are TRBV18 and TRBJ1-2; maybe TRBD1 (5 bases). Germline V gene lookup returns CDR1 KGHSH and CDR2 LQKENI. The CDR3 extends over 14 amino acids. V was pared by 3 bases and J by 3 bases, with 11 bases between. CDR3 sequence: CASSPPSGYYGYTF. As DNA, the CDR3 is TGTGCCAGCTCACCCCCTTCAGGGTACTATGGCTACACCTTC.

On this clonotype: Just one base apart from a much larger clone, this may be a read error. The chain uses TRBV12-5 and TRBJ2-5; D remains unclear. The CDR3 spans 16 residues. V was shortened by 0 bases and J by 11 bases, with 22 bases between the two germline ends. Germline loops: CDR1 LGHNT, CDR2 FRNRAP. The CDR3 DNA is TGTGCTAGTGGTTTGGTATCGGGCGAAACGAGGAATGAGCAGTACTTC. Protein product: CASGLVSGETRNEQYF.

In regard to this clonotype: With only one base between it and a far larger clone, this is likely a read error. The V gene is TRBV28, the J gene TRBJ2-1; 7 positions agree with TRBD2. The V and J ends lost 5 bases and 10 bases, in that order; junction bases with no gene match: 17. Germline assignment: CDR1 MDHEN and CDR2 SYDVKM. The CDR3 is made up of 16 amino acids. The CDR3 DNA is TGTGCCAGCAGTGCCTGGGGTGCGGGAGACGGGGACGAGCAGTTCTTC. Residues: CASSAWGAGDGDEQFF.

In its sample, this clonotype was seen many times. The chain is built from TRBV12-3 or TRBV12-4 and TRBJ2-7; D is uncertain. CDR3 size: 11 residues. Deletions cut 2 bases from V and 7 bases from J, with 6 bases between. CDR3 amino acids: CASSLRLEQYF. CDR3 coding DNA: TGTGCCAGCAGTTTAAGGTTGGAGCAGTACTTC.

This clonotype was seen ten or more times. The J gene is TRBJ1-1, the V gene TRBV15; D gene unclear. The CDR3 spans 15 residues. V lost 1 base and J lost 7, with 16 bases in between. Per the germline V gene, CDR1 is LNHNV and CDR2 is YYDKDF (reference sequence). CDR3 nucleotide sequence: TGTGCCACCAGCAGAGGGTGGTCGGGCCGGGGTGAAGCTTTCTTT. The encoded protein is CATSRGWSGRGEAFF.